This entry lists 26 T cell receptor beta chains sequenced from one sample in a study of human T cells and chemical hapten exposure. The sample's time point: patch test 2, 6 weeks after DPC sensitization. The treatment: therapeutic diphenylcyclopropenone sensitization with weekly scalp DPC. One entry per CDR3 protein, called by TCRdb with MiXCR from the RACE reads. Altogether some 45,000 distinct CDR3 sequences are present, approximately 9% being singletons, with the ten largest covering 15%. The starting material was whole blood, obtained in connection with sensitization to the hapten diphenylcyclopropenone (DPC). The source is a middle-aged woman with alopecia areata. Some clones in this sample may be carry-over from other donors' samples.

This clonotype was recorded at least ten times. V usage is TRBV12-3 or TRBV12-4 and J usage is TRBJ2-5, with 8 positions matching TRBD2. The CDR3 is 15 amino acids. The junction had 8 bases not matched to a gene; V was cut back by 3 bases and J by 5 bases. CDR3 region: CASSFGLAGAETQYF. The CDR3 bases are TGTGCCAGCAGTTTCGGTCTAGCGGGTGCTGAGACCCAGTACTTC.

This sequence joins TRBV5-1 and TRBJ1-1; TRBD1 agrees at 9 bases. This CDR3 contains 15 residues. The V segment lost 1 base and the J segment 4 bases; nucleotides outside the gene matches: 5. Germline V gene data show CDR1 as SGHRS and CDR2 as YFSETQ. This chain's CDR3 is CASSLTGGVVTEAFF. CDR3 DNA: TGCGCCAGCAGCTTGACAGGGGGCGTCGTCACTGAAGCTTTCTTT.

The chain has TRBV11-3 and TRBJ2-1, with 8 bases that match TRBD2. CDR1 and CDR2 (germline): SGHNT, YENEEA. The V and J ends lost 5 bases and 6 bases, in that order; junction bases with no gene match: 3. The CDR3 spans 13 residues. The CDR3 loop reads CASSVGLANEQFF. As DNA, the CDR3 is TGTGCCAGCAGCGTCGGACTAGCCAATGAGCAGTTCTTC.

This clonotype was found many times. The CDR3 DNA reads as TGTGCCAGCAGTCTTCGAGGGCCCCAAGAGACCCAGTACTTC. The encoded protein is CASSLRGPQETQYF. This chain uses TRBV7-9 with TRBJ2-5; TRBD2 is a possible D gene (5 bases). The germline V and J ends were trimmed by 6 bases and 1 base, with 12 bases remaining between them. Germline lookup yields CDR1 SEHNR and CDR2 FQNEAQ (reference sequence). CDR3 length: 14 residues.

In its sample, this clonotype was seen many times. The chain joins TRBV27 to TRBJ2-7; TRBD2 agrees at 11 bases. Germline CDR1 reads MNHEY; CDR2 reads SMNVEV (reference sequence). The V gene end was trimmed by 5 bases and the J gene end by 6 bases; junction bases not matched to a gene: 9. CDR3 size: 15 residues. The CDR3 DNA reads TGTGCCAGCAGTCCCCGGGGGACTAGCGGCTCCGAGCAGTACTTC. Translation: CASSPRGTSGSEQYF.

The chain is built from TRBV5-1 and TRBJ1-2; D ambiguous. The CDR3 is made up of 18 amino acids. Trimming shortened V by 0 bases and J by 2 bases, and 20 bases separated the two germline ends. CDR1 and CDR2 from the germline V gene are SGHRS and YFSETQ. CDR3 sequence: CASSLEGLRTLRNYGYTF. The CDR3 nucleotides are TGCGCCAGCAGCTTGGAGGGTTTGCGGACTTTACGGAACTATGGCTACACCTTC.

This clonotype was counted at least ten times. This chain connects TRBV29-1 to TRBJ1-1; 7 bases match TRBD1. Losses at the gene ends were 6 bases for V and 3 bases for J; bases not matched to a gene: 1. The CDR3 spans 11 residues. The germline V gene encodes CDR1 SQVTM and CDR2 ANQGSEA. The CDR3 DNA reads TGCAGCGTCACAGGGGACACTGAAGCTTTCTTT. Translation: CSVTGDTEAFF.

This clonotype was recorded many times. V gene TRBV4-3 combines with J gene TRBJ2-3; 8 nucleotides line up with TRBD2. The germline gives CDR1 LGHNA, CDR2 YSLEER. With 1 base clipped from V and 6 bases from J, the junction kept 3 bases outside the gene matches. There are 14 residues in the CDR3. CDR3 in amino acids: CASSQAGGLDTQYF. In nucleotides, the CDR3 is TGCGCCAGCAGCCAAGCGGGGGGGCTGGATACGCAGTATTTT.

This rearrangement joins TRBV20-1 to TRBJ2-3, with TRBD2 matching over 9 bases. This CDR3 comprises 17 residues. V lost 6 bases to trimming and J lost 6 bases; unmatched junction nucleotides: 19. From germline, CDR1 is DFQATT and CDR2 SNEGSKA (reference sequence). This CDR3 is CSAGGLSSGGTMDTQYF. The CDR3 DNA reads TGCAGTGCCGGAGGTTTGTCGAGCGGGGGGACGATGGATACGCAGTATTTT.

The chain employs TRBV6-6 and TRBJ2-1; 11 bases map to TRBD2. Germline V lookup: CDR1 MNHNY, CDR2 SVGAGI (reference sequence). The CDR3 has 19 residues. The trim removed 0 bases at V and 5 bases at J, leaving 12 bases unmatched. CDR3 in amino acids: CASSYSSSGGPRFNNEQFF. DNA of the CDR3: TGTGCCAGCAGTTACTCTTCTAGCGGGGGGCCTCGATTCAACAATGAGCAGTTCTTC.

This clonotype was recorded many times. The rearrangement links TRBV24-1 to TRBJ1-5; D perhaps matches TRBD1 (5 bases). This CDR3 contains 16 residues. From germline, CDR1 is KGHDR and CDR2 SFDVKD. V was shortened by 2 bases and J by 2 bases, with 12 bases between the two germline ends. The CDR3 nucleotides read TGTGCCACCAGTGATTCACGTCAGGGCGGCAATCAGCCCCAGCATTTT. This gives the protein CATSDSRQGGNQPQHF.

V usage is TRBV10-3 and J usage is TRBJ2-4; 8 bases align to TRBD2. Trimming took 3 bases from V and 4 from J; bases not matched to a gene: 5. The CDR3 runs to 15 residues. Looked up from germline, CDR1 is ENHRY and CDR2 is SYGVKD. CDR3 protein: CAISDLSGAKNIQYF. The CDR3 DNA reads as TGTGCCATCAGTGACCTTAGCGGGGCAAAAAACATTCAGTACTTC.

This clonotype has a count of ten or more. The chain uses TRBV28 and TRBJ1-6; the D is unclear. The V end was cut by 7 bases, the J end by 9 bases, with 13 bases between. The CDR3 runs 13 residues. Germline assignment: CDR1 MDHEN and CDR2 SYDVKM. The CDR3 sequence is CASIGLSGSPLHF. The DNA for the CDR3 is TGTGCCAGCATAGGCCTCTCGGGTTCACCCCTCCACTTT. Full variable domain (outside the CDR3, taken from reference TRBV28 and TRBJ1-6): DVKVTQSSRYLVKRTGEKVFLECVQDMDHENMFWYRQDPGLGLRLIYFSYDVKMKEKGDIPEGYSVSREKKERFSLILESASTNQTSMYLCASIGLSGSPLHFGNGTRLTVT.

As for this clonotype: A far bigger clonotype differs at one base, so this is likely a read error. V gene TRBV6-1 combines with J gene TRBJ2-7; TRBD2 aligns across 8 bases. Germline loops: CDR1 MNHNS, CDR2 SASEGT. The CDR3 spans 10 residues. The CDR3 sequence is CVSGGYEQYF. DNA for the CDR3: TGTGTCAGCGGGGGCTACGAGCAGTACTTC.

The V gene is TRBV7-2, the J gene TRBJ1-5; possibly TRBD1 for D (5 bases). Germline V gives CDR1 SGHTA, CDR2 FQGNSA. Trimming removed 5 bases from V and 4 bases from J, with 12 bases in between. This CDR3 is built from 14 residues. The CDR3 protein is CASSQTRTNQPQHF. DNA for the CDR3: TGTGCCAGCAGCCAAACGAGGACAAATCAGCCCCAGCATTTT.

This clonotype was detected many times. The J gene is TRBJ1-5, the V gene TRBV9; D is unresolved. This CDR3 is built from 13 residues. Per germline, CDR1 SGDLS and CDR2 YYNGEE. Trimming cost V 0 bases and J 5 bases, with 6 bases left between them. In DNA, the CDR3 is TGTGCCAGCAGCGTAGACGCTTATCAGCCCCAGCATTTT. Its protein product is CASSVDAYQPQHF.

The chain carries TRBV29-1 and TRBJ1-1; D remains unclear. CDR3 size: 12 residues. Between the trimmed V and J ends, which lost 2 bases and 1 base, there was a span of 5 bases. Germline values: CDR1 SQVTM, CDR2 ANQGSEA. CDR3 DNA sequence: TGCAGCGTTGAACCCAGGAACACTGAAGCTTTCTTT. Translating it yields CSVEPRNTEAFF.

This sequence joins TRBV28 and TRBJ1-1; D gene unclear. Germline V gives CDR1 MDHEN, CDR2 SYDVKM. The CDR3 is 11 residues long. The V end lost 2 bases, the J end lost 11 bases, and 9 bases lay between the germline ends. The CDR3 DNA reads TGTGCCAGCAGTTTACAGGCGGCTGCTTTCTTT. It encodes CASSLQAAAFF.

This clonotype has a count of ten or more. The chain combines TRBV9 with TRBJ2-3, with D uncertain. The germline V gene encodes CDR1 SGDLS and CDR2 YYNGEE. CDR3 length: 15 amino acids. V lost 0 bases, J lost 0 bases, and 8 bases lay in between. DNA of the CDR3: TGTGCCAGCAGCGTAGGCACGGCTAGCACAGATACGCAGTATTTT. It translates to CASSVGTASTDTQYF.

This clonotype was detected many times. This chain connects TRBV18 to TRBJ2-4; a possible D gene is TRBD1 (5 bases). Germline CDR1 reads KGHSH; CDR2 reads LQKENI. CDR3 length: 17 residues. V was clipped by 5 bases and J by 3 bases, with 20 bases between them. CDR3 nucleotide sequence: TGTGCCAGCTCATTGAGGAAAGGGGATCATGGCAAAAACATTCAGTACTTC. It codes for CASSLRKGDHGKNIQYF.

In this sample, this clonotype turned up a few times. The V gene is TRBV20-1, the J gene TRBJ1-1; D unresolved. In germline, CDR1 is DFQATT, CDR2 SNEGSKA (reference sequence). The length of the CDR3 is 12 residues. Trimming left V 0 bases short and J 9 bases short, with 11 bases between. Here the CDR3 reads CSAREGLQKAFF. CDR3 sequence (DNA): TGCAGTGCTAGAGAAGGACTCCAGAAAGCTTTCTTT.

This clonotype was recorded many times. This chain connects TRBV12-3 or TRBV12-4 to TRBJ2-5; the D gene is possibly TRBD2 (6 bases). CDR3 length equals 13 residues. Trimming shortened V by 4 bases and J by 2 bases, and 8 bases separated the two germline ends. CDR3 DNA sequence: TGTGCCAGCAGTTCGGCGGGACAAGAGACCCAGTACTTC. This gives the protein CASSSAGQETQYF.

This clonotype was seen at least ten times. The chain recombines TRBV18 with TRBJ1-1; D call uncertain. Germline V CDR1 and CDR2: KGHSH, LQKENI. This CDR3 is 14 amino acids long. The V and J ends lost 5 bases and 11 bases respectively, with 21 bases between them. The CDR3 protein is CASSVTQTWAGAFF. Here the CDR3 DNA reads TGTGCCAGCTCAGTCACGCAAACTTGGGCCGGGGCTTTCTTT. Based on the CDR3 plus reference TRBV18 and TRBJ1-1, the full variable domain is NAGVMQNPRHLVRRRGQEARLRCSPMKGHSHVYWYRQLPEEGLKFMVYLQKENIIDESGMPKERFSAEFPKEGPSILRIQQVVRGDSAAYFCASSVTQTWAGAFFGQGTRLTVV.

This clonotype was found many times. The chain employs TRBV7-8 and TRBJ1-1; D unresolved. Trimming took 5 bases from V and 1 from J, leaving 8 bases between them. Germline CDR1 reads SGHVS; CDR2 reads FQNEAQ. The CDR3 consists of 13 residues. CDR3 protein: CASSPDKNTEAFF. The CDR3 DNA sequence: TGTGCCAGCAGCCCTGACAAGAACACTGAAGCTTTCTTT.

This clonotype was picked up a small number of times. The chain joins TRBV4-1 to TRBJ1-6, with unresolved D. CDR1 and CDR2 from the germline V gene are MGHRA and YSYEKL. Trimming cost V 5 bases and J 5 bases, with 10 bases left between them. The CDR3 has 14 residues. CDR3 sequence: CASSEGRDNSPLHF. CDR3 DNA: TGCGCCAGCAGCGAGGGCAGAGATAATTCACCCCTCCACTTT.

The chain combines TRBV12-3 or TRBV12-4 with TRBJ1-2; D call uncertain. V was shortened by 2 bases and J by 8 bases, with 15 bases between the two germline ends. The CDR3 is 14 residues long. Here the CDR3 DNA reads TGTGCCAGCAGTTTAAAGATCCAGACGGGAGGCTACACCTTC. Translating it yields CASSLKIQTGGYTF.